The present TCR beta chain was sequenced within a study of T cell responses to AZD1222 COVID-19 vaccine. Method: immunoSEQ multiplex PCR; TCRdb's copy keeps in-frame clones and lacks some. The repertoire has 170,000 or so clones, about nine tenths of them found once; the top ten carry about 3%. CDR3 length: 14 residues. The V segment lost 8 bases and the J segment 3 bases; nucleotides outside the gene matches: 8. Germline loops: CDR1 SQVTM, CDR2 ANQGSEA. The material sequenced was peripheral blood, taken on day 0 of AZD1222 vaccination. The chain is built from TRBV29-1 and TRBJ2-3; 10 bases are a match to TRBD2. The clonotype originates from an adult in good health. The CDR3 nucleotides read TGCAGCACCATAGCGGGGGGCCGAACAGATACGCAGTATTTT. Its protein is CSTIAGGRTDTQYF.